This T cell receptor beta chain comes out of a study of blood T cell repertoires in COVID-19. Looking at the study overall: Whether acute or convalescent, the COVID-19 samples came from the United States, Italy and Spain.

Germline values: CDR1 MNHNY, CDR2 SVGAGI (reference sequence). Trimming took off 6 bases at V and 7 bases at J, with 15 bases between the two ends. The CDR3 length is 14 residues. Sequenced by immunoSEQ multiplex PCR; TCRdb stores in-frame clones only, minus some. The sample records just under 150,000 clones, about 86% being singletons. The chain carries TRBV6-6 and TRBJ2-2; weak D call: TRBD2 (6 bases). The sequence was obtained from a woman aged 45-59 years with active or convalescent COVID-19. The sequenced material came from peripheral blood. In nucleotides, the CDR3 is TGTGCCAGCAGGGTGGACTATCCTTACGGGGAGCTGTTTTTT. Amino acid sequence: CASRVDYPYGELFF.